One sample yielded the 27 T cell receptor beta chains listed below, sequenced in a study of CD8 T cells in ankylosing spondylitis. MiXCR, applied by TCRdb to the 5' RACE reads, yields one record per CDR3 protein. This table holds around 330,000 distinct CDR3 sequences, 9.5% to 13% found once. Sequencing was carried out using blood, either unsorted or a sorted T cell fraction (not recorded which). The origin of the receptors is a female donor with ankylosing spondylitis or in good health (not recorded which).

This clonotype was counted only a few times. This rearrangement joins TRBV12-5 to TRBJ1-2; unclear D gene. The CDR3 has 13 amino acids. V lost 6 bases, J lost 6 bases, and 14 bases lay in between. The germline gives CDR1 LGHNT, CDR2 FRNRAP. The CDR3 DNA is TGTGCTAGTGGCCCGGGAGGGTGGGATGGCTACACCTTC. Encoded protein: CASGPGGWDGYTF.

The CDR3 protein is CSARDQETISGANVLTF. The DNA of the CDR3 is TGCAGTGCTAGAGATCAGGAAACTATATCTGGGGCCAACGTCCTGACTTTC. The rearrangement joins TRBV20-1 to TRBJ2-6, with D unresolved. Germline V CDR1 and CDR2: DFQATT, SNEGSKA (reference sequence). CDR3 size: 17 residues. Trimming took off 0 bases at V and 1 base at J, with 13 bases between the two ends.

At least ten counts were recorded for this clonotype. The CDR3 spells CATTEGANTGELFF. The CDR3 DNA reads TGTGCCACTACCGAGGGGGCGAACACCGGGGAGCTGTTTTTT. The chain combines TRBV12-3 or TRBV12-4 with TRBJ2-2, with D tentatively TRBD1 (6 bases). Between the trimmed V and J ends, which lost 10 bases and 0 bases, there was a span of 12 bases. This CDR3 region has 14 residues.

Ten or more counts support this clonotype. This rearrangement joins TRBV10-3 to TRBJ2-2; D assignment may be TRBD1 or TRBD2 (6 bases each). The CDR3 is made up of 15 amino acids. V lost 6 bases, J lost 6 bases, and 17 bases lay in between. The germline CDR1 and CDR2 sequences are ENHRY and SYGVKD. CDR3 sequence reads: CAISETGTVPGELFF. Written as DNA, the CDR3 is TGTGCCATCAGCGAAACAGGGACTGTTCCCGGGGAGCTGTTTTTT.

In this sample, this clonotype turned up a few times. CDR3 in DNA: TGCGCCAGCAGCTCGTATCGACAGGGGAACTATGGCTACACCTTC. Its translation: CASSSYRQGNYGYTF. The rearrangement uses TRBV5-1 and TRBJ1-2, with 8 bases lining up with TRBD1. Per the germline V gene, CDR1 is SGHRS and CDR2 is YFSETQ. V trimming: 3 bases; J trimming: 2 bases; junction bases outside the gene matches: 6. The CDR3 loop spans 15 amino acids.

This clonotype was observed many times. This rearrangement joins TRBV27 to TRBJ1-2; 7 positions match TRBD1. The CDR3 runs to 15 residues. CDR1 MNHEY and CDR2 SMNVEV come from the germline V gene (reference sequence). The V segment lost 8 bases and the J segment 7 bases; nucleotides outside the gene matches: 16. The CDR3, as DNA: TGTGCCAGCCCTCCCGGACAGGCCCTATTTAGTGGCTACACCTTC. This encodes CASPPGQALFSGYTF.

The table lists this clonotype with many counts. This sequence joins TRBV20-1 and TRBJ2-1; D call uncertain. Looked up from germline, CDR1 is DFQATT and CDR2 is SNEGSKA (reference sequence). Trimming stripped 3 bases from V and 4 bases from J, with 13 bases between. The CDR3 is 14 residues long. In DNA form, the CDR3 reads TGCAGTGCTAGTTTGGGTGGCCCATACAATGAGCAGTTCTTC. As protein: CSASLGGPYNEQFF.

In its sample, this clonotype was seen many times. The chain has TRBV29-1 and TRBJ2-7; D gene unclear. Looked up from germline, CDR1 is SQVTM and CDR2 is ANQGSEA. Between the trimmed V and J ends, which lost 4 bases and 0 bases, there was a span of 13 bases. The CDR3 contains 14 residues. The CDR3 nucleotides read TGCAGCGTTGGTGAACCAGGCCGCTCCTACGAGCAGTACTTC. Its translation is CSVGEPGRSYEQYF.

This clonotype was picked up a small number of times. The rearrangement uses TRBV5-1 and TRBJ2-5, with D possibly TRBD1 on 6 matching bases. V lost 5 bases to trimming and J lost 2 bases, with 13 bases between them. The CDR3 sequence is 14 residues long. Germline-derived CDR1 and CDR2 are SGHRS and YFSETQ. The DNA of the CDR3 is TGCGCCAGCAGTCCCCAGGGGCAGCAAGAGACCCAGTACTTC. Amino acid sequence: CASSPQGQQETQYF.

This sequence joins TRBV20-1 and TRBJ2-6; D call uncertain. Germline-derived CDR1 and CDR2 are DFQATT and SNEGSKA (reference sequence). V gave up 1 base and J gave up 0 bases, with 7 bases separating them. The CDR3 runs to 15 residues. This CDR3 is CSARGDYSGANVLTF. For the CDR3, the DNA is TGCAGTGCTAGAGGGGATTACTCTGGGGCCAACGTCCTGACTTTC.

This clonotype was seen many times. V usage is TRBV10-2 and J usage is TRBJ1-6, with D possibly TRBD1 on 6 matching bases. The V end lost 2 bases, the J end lost 7 bases, and 6 bases lay between the germline ends. Germline lookup yields CDR1 WSHSY and CDR2 SAAADI. The CDR3 has 13 amino acids. The CDR3 DNA reads as TGCGCCAGCAGTGAGGGGGGCAATTCACCCCTCCACTTT. Its protein product is CASSEGGNSPLHF.

The chain has TRBV6-5 and TRBJ2-7; 7 bases match TRBD1. The CDR3 runs to 15 residues. Germline CDR1 and CDR2: MNHEY and SVGAGI. The V gene end was trimmed by 0 bases and the J gene end by 5 bases; junction bases not matched to a gene: 7. CDR3 in amino acids: CASSYSWIGGDEQYF. CDR3 DNA sequence: TGTGCCAGCAGTTACTCGTGGATAGGGGGCGACGAGCAGTACTTC.

This clonotype has only a few counts. V and J are TRBV20-1 and TRBJ2-3; maybe TRBD2 (5 bases). There are 14 residues in the CDR3. With 3 bases removed from V and 1 base from J, the gap between germline ends came to 11 bases. Germline V gene sequence: CDR1 DFQATT, CDR2 SNEGSKA (reference sequence). The CDR3 DNA reads TGCAGTGCTAGGAGAGGGTCGGGCACAGATACGCAGTATTTT. It codes for CSARRGSGTDTQYF.

This clonotype was observed a handful of times. The J gene is TRBJ1-6, the V gene TRBV12-3 or TRBV12-4, with unresolved D. This CDR3 spans 13 amino acids. V shed 5 bases and J shed 10 bases, with 12 bases lying between them. CDR3 protein: CASSLRVASPLHF. CDR3 coding DNA: TGTGCCAGCAGTCTACGGGTGGCGTCACCCCTCCACTTT.

In this sample, this clonotype turned up many times. V gene TRBV4-1 combines with J gene TRBJ2-1; no clear D. With 3 bases removed from V and 0 bases from J, the gap between germline ends came to 18 bases. This CDR3 is built from 18 residues. CDR1 and CDR2 (germline): MGHRA, YSYEKL. The CDR3, as DNA: TGCGCCAGCAGCCATCCCATGGCCCAGGTAAGCTCCTACAATGAGCAGTTCTTC. It encodes CASSHPMAQVSSYNEQFF.

This clonotype was counted ten times or more. V is TRBV7-8 and J is TRBJ1-1, with a possible D match to TRBD1 (5 bases). In germline, CDR1 is SGHVS, CDR2 FQNEAQ. Trimming left V 5 bases short and J 11 bases short, with 15 bases between. The CDR3 sequence is 12 residues long. CDR3 nucleotides: TGTGCCAGCAGCCCTTCGGGGGAGGGGGCTTTCTTT. It specifies CASSPSGEGAFF.

CDR3 sequence (DNA): TGCAGTGCCACTAGACTAGCGGGAGGTGGGGAGCAGTACTTC. This translates into CSATRLAGGGEQYF. The chain combines TRBV20-1 with TRBJ2-7, with TRBD2 matching over 13 bases. This CDR3 contains 14 residues. Germline loops: CDR1 DFQATT, CDR2 SNEGSKA (reference sequence). After removal of 6 bases from V and 7 bases from J, the junction contained 9 bases not matched to a gene.

The chain has TRBV20-1 and TRBJ1-2; D unresolved. There are 13 residues in the CDR3. Trimming left V 3 bases short and J 12 bases short, with 20 bases between. Germline lookup yields CDR1 DFQATT and CDR2 SNEGSKA (reference sequence). The CDR3 region is CSARGTALYADTF. DNA for the CDR3: TGCAGTGCTAGGGGCACAGCACTCTATGCCGACACCTTC.

This chain joins TRBV19 and TRBJ2-5; D remains unclear. There are 13 residues in the CDR3. V dropped 5 bases and J dropped 5 bases, with 12 bases sitting between them. CDR1 and CDR2 (germline): LNHDA, SQIVND (reference sequence). CDR3 residues: CASSPSRAETQYF. CDR3 DNA: TGTGCCAGTAGTCCCTCACGGGCTGAGACCCAGTACTTC.

This clonotype was detected many times. The rearrangement links TRBV19 to TRBJ1-1, with TRBD1 matching over 8 bases. V was clipped by 7 bases and J by 11 bases; unmatched bases: 6. The CDR3 is made up of 11 amino acids. CDR1 and CDR2 (germline): LNHDA, SQIVND (reference sequence). The CDR3, as DNA: TGTGCCAGTATGAACAGGGGGTCGGCTTTCTTT. Protein sequence: CASMNRGSAFF.

This clonotype has at least ten counts. V usage is TRBV28 and J usage is TRBJ2-3; D unresolved. V was cut by 7 bases and J by 2 bases, with 7 bases left in between. There are 12 residues in the CDR3. Germline values: CDR1 MDHEN, CDR2 SYDVKM. The CDR3 DNA sequence: TGTGCCAGCAAAGGCCTCACAGATACGCAGTATTTT. This encodes CASKGLTDTQYF. Filled out from reference TRBV28 and TRBJ2-3, the complete variable domain reads DVKVTQSSRYLVKRTGEKVFLECVQDMDHENMFWYRQDPGLGLRLIYFSYDVKMKEKGDIPEGYSVSREKKERFSLILESASTNQTSMYLCASKGLTDTQYFGPGTRLTVL.

The sample holds many counts of this clonotype. The rearrangement links TRBV25-1 to TRBJ2-5; 7 bases map to TRBD1. Germline V lookup: CDR1 MGHDK, CDR2 SYGVNS. The length of the CDR3 is 17 residues. Germline trimming cut 2 bases from V and 2 bases from J; bases unmatched to any gene: 11. The CDR3 protein is CASSEPRQGHGQETQYF. CDR3 nucleotides: TGTGCCAGCAGTGAACCCCGACAGGGTCATGGGCAAGAGACCCAGTACTTC.

The V call is TRBV27, the J call TRBJ1-6; D ambiguous. Germline V lookup: CDR1 MNHEY, CDR2 SMNVEV (reference sequence). V lost 3 bases and J lost 6, with 12 bases in between. This CDR3 region has 15 residues. In DNA form, the CDR3 reads TGTGCCAGCAGTTTCGGGGATGTTCTTAATTCACCCCTCCACTTT. Protein product: CASSFGDVLNSPLHF.

This clonotype has a count of ten or more. A read error may produce the germline difference seen at one junction end. The chain employs TRBV4-2 and TRBJ2-4; D possibly corresponds to TRBD2 (6 bases). The CDR3 is 13 amino acids. The V gene's germline CDR1 is LGHNA and CDR2 YNFKEQ. The chain's CDR3 is CASSQNRDSNILF. The CDR3, as DNA: TGTGCCAGCAGCCAAAACCGGGACTCCAATATTTTATTC.

Comments on this clonotype: This clone may be a read error of a much larger clone one base away. The J gene is TRBJ1-1, the V gene TRBV11-3; D is possibly TRBD1 (6 bases). This CDR3 is built from 15 residues. Germline V gene lookup returns CDR1 SGHNT and CDR2 YENEEA. DNA of the CDR3: TGTGCCAGCAGCCCCGGAGGGGGACTGAACACTAAAGCTTTCTTT. This translates into CASSPGGGLNTKAFF. The full variable domain, rest sourced from reference TRBV11-3 and TRBJ1-1, is EAGVVQSPRYKIIEKKQPVAFWCNPISGHNTLYWYLQNLGQGPELLIRYENEEAVDDSQLPKDRFSAERLKGVDSTLKIQPAELGDSAVYLCASSPGGGLNTKAFFGQGTRLTVV.

This clonotype came up many times. The chain couples TRBV5-1 to TRBJ1-4; no firm D call. Germline CDR1 SGHRS, CDR2 YFSETQ. Trimming pared 6 bases from V and 0 bases from J, leaving 15 bases between. The CDR3 covers 16 residues. The CDR3 spells CASTQGGSATNEKLFF. Here the CDR3 DNA reads TGCGCCAGCACCCAAGGAGGGTCTGCAACTAATGAAAAACTGTTTTTT.

This clonotype occurred many times. The V call is TRBV7-6, the J call TRBJ2-7; no reliable D call. Germline loops: CDR1 SGHVS, CDR2 FNYEAQ. This CDR3 is built from 15 residues. The ends were cut back, 5 bases at V and 1 base at J, with 15 bases in the middle. The CDR3 nucleotides read TGTGCCAGCAGCCTCGTTGTGGATGCGTCCTACGAGCAGTACTTC. It yields the protein CASSLVVDASYEQYF.